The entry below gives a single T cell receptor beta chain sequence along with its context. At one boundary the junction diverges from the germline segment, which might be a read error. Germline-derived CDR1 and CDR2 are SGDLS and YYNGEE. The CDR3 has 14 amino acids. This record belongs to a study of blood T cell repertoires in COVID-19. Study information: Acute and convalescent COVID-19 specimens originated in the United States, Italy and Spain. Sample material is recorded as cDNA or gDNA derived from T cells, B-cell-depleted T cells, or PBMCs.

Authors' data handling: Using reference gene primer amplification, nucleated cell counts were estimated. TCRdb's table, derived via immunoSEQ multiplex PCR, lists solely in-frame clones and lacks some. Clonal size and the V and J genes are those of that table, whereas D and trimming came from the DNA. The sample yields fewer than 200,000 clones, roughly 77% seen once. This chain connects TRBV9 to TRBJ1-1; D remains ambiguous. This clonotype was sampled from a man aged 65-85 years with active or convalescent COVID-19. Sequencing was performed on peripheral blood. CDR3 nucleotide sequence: TGTGCCAGCAGCCCGGTCCTGAGGAACGCTGAAGCTTTCTTT. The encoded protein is CASSPVLRNAEAFF.